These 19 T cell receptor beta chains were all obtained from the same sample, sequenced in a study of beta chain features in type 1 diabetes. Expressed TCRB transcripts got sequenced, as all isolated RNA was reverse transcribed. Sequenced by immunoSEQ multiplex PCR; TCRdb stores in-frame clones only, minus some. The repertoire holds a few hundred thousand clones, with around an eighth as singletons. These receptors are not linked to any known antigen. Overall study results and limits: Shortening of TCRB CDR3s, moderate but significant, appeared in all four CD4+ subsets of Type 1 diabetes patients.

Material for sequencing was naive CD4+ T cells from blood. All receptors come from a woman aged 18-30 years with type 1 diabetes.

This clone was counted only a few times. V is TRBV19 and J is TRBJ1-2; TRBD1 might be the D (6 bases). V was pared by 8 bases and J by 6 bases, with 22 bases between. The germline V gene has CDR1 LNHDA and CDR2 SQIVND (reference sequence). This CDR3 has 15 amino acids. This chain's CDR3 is CASRYGRGGRDGYTF. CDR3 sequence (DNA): TGTGCCAGTCGGTACGGTAGGGGGGGTCGAGATGGCTACACCTTC.

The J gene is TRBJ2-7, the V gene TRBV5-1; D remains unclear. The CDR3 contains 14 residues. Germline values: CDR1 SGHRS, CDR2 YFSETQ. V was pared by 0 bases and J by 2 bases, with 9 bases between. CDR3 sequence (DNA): TGCGCCAGCAGCTTGGAACCGGGTCCCTACGAGCAGTACGTC. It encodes CASSLEPGPYEQYV.

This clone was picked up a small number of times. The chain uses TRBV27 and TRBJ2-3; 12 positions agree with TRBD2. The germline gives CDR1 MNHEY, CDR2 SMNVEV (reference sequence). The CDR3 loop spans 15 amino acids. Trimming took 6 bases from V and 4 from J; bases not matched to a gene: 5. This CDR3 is CASSSPSGRADTQYF. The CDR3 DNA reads TGTGCCAGCAGCTCGCCTAGCGGGAGGGCAGATACGCAGTATTTT.

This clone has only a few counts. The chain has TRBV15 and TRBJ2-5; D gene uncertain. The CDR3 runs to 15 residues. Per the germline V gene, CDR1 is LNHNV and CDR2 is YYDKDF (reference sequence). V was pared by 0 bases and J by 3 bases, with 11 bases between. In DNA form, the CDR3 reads TGTGCCACCAGCAGAGATCGCGGCTATGAAGAGACCCAGTACTTC. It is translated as CATSRDRGYEETQYF.

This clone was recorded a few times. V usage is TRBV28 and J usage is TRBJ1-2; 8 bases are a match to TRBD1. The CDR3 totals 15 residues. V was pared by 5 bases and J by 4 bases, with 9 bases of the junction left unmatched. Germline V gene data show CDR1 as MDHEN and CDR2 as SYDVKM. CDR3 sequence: CASSALRDRFYGYTF. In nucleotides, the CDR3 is TGTGCCAGCAGTGCCCTCCGGGACAGGTTCTATGGCTACACCTTC.

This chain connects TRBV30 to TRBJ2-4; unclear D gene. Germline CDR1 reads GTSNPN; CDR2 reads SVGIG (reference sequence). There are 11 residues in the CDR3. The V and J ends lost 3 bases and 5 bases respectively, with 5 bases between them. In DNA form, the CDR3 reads TGTGCCTGGAGGCAGGAAAACATTCAGTACTTC. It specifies CAWRQENIQYF.

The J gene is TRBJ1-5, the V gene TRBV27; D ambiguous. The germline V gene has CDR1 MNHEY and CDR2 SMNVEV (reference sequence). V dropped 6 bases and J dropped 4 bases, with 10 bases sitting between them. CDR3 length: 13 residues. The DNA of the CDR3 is TGTGCCAGCAGCCCCTCCGGGAATCAGCCCCAGCATTTT. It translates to CASSPSGNQPQHF.

The CDR3 nucleotides read TGTGCCTGGAGTGCCCAACAGGGAACTGAAGCTTTCTTT. Amino acids: CAWSAQQGTEAFF. The chain employs TRBV30 and TRBJ1-1; D might be TRBD1 (6 bases). V lost 1 base and J 5 bases, leaving 11 bases between the germline ends. The germline CDR1 and CDR2 sequences are GTSNPN and SVGIG (reference sequence). This CDR3 region has 13 residues.

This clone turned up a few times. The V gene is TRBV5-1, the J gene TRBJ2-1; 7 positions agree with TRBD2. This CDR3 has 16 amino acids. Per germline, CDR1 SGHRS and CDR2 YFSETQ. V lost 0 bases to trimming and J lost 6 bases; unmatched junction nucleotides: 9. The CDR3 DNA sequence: TGCGCCAGCAGCTTGGTGGGGACTACGACGGTCAATGAGCAGTTCTTC. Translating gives CASSLVGTTTVNEQFF.

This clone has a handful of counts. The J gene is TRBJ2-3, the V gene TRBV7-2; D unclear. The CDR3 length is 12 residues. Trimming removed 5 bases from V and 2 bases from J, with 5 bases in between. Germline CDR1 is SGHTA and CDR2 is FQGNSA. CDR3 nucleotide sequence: TGTGCCAGCAGCCGTTACACAGATACGCAGTATTTT. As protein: CASSRYTDTQYF.

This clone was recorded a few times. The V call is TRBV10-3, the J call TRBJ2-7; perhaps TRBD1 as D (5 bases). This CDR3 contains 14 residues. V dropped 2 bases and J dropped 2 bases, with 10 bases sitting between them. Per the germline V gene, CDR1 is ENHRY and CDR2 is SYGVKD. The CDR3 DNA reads TGTGCCATCAGTGAGAGTACAGGTGCCTACGAGCAGTACTTC. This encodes CAISESTGAYEQYF.

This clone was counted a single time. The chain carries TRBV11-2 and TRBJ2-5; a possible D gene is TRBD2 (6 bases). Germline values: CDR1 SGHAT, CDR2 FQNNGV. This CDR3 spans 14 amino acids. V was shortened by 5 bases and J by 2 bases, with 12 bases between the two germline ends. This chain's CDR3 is CASSTRRGQETQYF. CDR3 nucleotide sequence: TGTGCCAGCAGCACAAGACGGGGGCAAGAGACCCAGTACTTC.

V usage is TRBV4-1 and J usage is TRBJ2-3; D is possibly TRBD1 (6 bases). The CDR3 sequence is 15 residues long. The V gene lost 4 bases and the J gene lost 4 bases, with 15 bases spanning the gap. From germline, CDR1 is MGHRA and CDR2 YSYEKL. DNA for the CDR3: TGCGCCAGCAGCCCCAGACAGGATAGGCCAGATACGCAGTATTTT. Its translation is CASSPRQDRPDTQYF.

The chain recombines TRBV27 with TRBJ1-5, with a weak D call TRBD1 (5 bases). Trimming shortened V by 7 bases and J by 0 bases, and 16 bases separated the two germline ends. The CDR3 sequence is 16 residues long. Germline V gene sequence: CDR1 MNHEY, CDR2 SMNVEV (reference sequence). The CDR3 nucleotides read TGTGCCAGCACCACCCTGAGGGACTCTAGCAATCAGCCCCAGCATTTT. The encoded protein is CASTTLRDSSNQPQHF.

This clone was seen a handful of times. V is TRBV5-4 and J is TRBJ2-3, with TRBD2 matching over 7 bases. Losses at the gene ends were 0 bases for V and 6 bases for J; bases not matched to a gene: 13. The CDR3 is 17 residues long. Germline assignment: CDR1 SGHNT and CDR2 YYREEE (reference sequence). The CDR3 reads CASSLGAGAYLGDTQYF. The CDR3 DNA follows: TGTGCCAGCAGCTTGGGGGCGGGAGCCTACCTGGGGGATACGCAGTATTTT.

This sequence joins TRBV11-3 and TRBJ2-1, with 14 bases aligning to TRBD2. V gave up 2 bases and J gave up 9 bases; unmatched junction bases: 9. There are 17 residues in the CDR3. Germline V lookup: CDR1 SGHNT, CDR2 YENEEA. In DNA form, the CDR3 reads TGTGCCAGCAGCTTAACCTCCGGGACTAGCGGGAGAGTTGAGCAGTTCTTC. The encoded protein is CASSLTSGTSGRVEQFF. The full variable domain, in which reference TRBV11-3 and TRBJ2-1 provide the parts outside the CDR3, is EAGVVQSPRYKIIEKKQPVAFWCNPISGHNTLYWYLQNLGQGPELLIRYENEEAVDDSQLPKDRFSAERLKGVDSTLKIQPAELGDSAVYLCASSLTSGTSGRVEQFFGPGTRLTVL.

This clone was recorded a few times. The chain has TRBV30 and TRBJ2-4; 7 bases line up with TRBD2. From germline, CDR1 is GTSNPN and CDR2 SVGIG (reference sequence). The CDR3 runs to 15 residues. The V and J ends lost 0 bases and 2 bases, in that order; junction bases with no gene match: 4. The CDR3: CAWSVLGGPKNIQYF. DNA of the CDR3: TGTGCCTGGAGTGTACTGGGAGGGCCCAAAAACATTCAGTACTTC.

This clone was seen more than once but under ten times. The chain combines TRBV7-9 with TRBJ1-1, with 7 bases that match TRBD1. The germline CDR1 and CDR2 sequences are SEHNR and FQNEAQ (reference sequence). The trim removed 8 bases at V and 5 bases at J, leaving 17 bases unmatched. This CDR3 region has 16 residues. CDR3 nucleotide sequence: TGTGCCAGCCACCGAGGTCCAGGGGGTTCTCGGACTGAAGCTTTCTTT. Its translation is CASHRGPGGSRTEAFF.

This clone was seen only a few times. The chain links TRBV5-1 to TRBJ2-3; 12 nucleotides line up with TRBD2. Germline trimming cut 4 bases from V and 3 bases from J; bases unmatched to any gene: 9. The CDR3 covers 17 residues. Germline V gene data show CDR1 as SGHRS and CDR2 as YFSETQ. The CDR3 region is CASSLILAGGPTDTQYF. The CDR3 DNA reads TGCGCCAGCAGCCTTATTCTAGCGGGAGGGCCAACAGATACGCAGTATTTT. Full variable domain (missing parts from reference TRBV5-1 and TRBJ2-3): KAGVTQTPRYLIKTRGQQVTLSCSPISGHRSVSWYQQTPGQGLQFLFEYFSETQRNKGNFPGRFSGRQFSNSRSEMNVSTLELGDSALYLCASSLILAGGPTDTQYFGPGTRLTVL.